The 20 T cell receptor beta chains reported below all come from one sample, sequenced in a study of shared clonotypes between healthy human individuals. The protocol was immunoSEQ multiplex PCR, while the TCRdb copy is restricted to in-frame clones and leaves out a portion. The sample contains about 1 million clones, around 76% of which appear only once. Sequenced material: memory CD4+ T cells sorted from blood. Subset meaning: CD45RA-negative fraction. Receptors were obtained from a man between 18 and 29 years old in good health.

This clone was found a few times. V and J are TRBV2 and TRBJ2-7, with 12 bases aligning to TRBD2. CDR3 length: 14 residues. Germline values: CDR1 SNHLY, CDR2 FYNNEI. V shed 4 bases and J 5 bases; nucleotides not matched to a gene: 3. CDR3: CASSGGLAGHEQYF. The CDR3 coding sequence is TGTGCCAGCAGTGGGGGACTAGCGGGCCACGAGCAGTACTTC.

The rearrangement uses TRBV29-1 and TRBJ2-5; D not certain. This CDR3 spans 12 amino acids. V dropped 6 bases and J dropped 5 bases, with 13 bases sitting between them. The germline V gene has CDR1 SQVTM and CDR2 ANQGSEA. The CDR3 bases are TGCAGCGTCCTGAAGGTGGGGGAGACCCAGTACTTC. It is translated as CSVLKVGETQYF.

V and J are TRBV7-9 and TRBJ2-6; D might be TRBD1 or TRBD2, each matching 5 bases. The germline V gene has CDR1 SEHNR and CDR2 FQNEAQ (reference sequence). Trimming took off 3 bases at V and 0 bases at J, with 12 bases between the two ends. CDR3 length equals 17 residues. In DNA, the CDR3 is TGTGCCAGCAGCTTCGGGACGGTGAGCTCTGGGGCCAACGTCCTGACTTTC. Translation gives CASSFGTVSSGANVLTF.

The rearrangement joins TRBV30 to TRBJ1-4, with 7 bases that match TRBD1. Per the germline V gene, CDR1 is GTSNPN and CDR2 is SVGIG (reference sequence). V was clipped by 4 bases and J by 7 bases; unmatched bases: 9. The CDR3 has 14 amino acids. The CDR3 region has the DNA TGTGCCTGGACCAGTGGACAGGCGAGTGAAAAACTGTTTTTT. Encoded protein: CAWTSGQASEKLFF.

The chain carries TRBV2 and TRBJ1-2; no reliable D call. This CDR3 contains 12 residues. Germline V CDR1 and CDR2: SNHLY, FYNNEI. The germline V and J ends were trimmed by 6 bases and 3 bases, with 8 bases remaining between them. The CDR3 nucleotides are TGTGCCAGCAGGGGAAGTTACTATGGCTACACCTTC. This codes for CASRGSYYGYTF.

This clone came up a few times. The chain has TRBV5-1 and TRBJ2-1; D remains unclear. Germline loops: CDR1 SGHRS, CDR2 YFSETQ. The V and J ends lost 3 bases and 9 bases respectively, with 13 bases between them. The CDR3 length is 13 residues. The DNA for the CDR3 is TGCGCCAGCAGCTGGGCTTCTATGGGTGAGCAGTTCTTC. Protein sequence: CASSWASMGEQFF.

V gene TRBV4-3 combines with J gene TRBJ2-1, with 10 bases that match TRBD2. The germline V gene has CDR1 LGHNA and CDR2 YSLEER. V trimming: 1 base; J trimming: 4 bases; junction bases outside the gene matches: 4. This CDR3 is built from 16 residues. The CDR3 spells CASSQGMGLAYNEQFF. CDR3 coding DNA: TGCGCCAGCAGCCAAGGTATGGGACTAGCGTACAATGAGCAGTTCTTC.

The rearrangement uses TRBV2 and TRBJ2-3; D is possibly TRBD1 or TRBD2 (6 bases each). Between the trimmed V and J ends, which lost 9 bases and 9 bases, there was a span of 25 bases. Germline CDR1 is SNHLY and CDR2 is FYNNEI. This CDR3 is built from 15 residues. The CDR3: CASQQNQGGGGTQYF. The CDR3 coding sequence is TGTGCCAGTCAACAAAATCAGGGAGGAGGGGGGACGCAGTATTTT.

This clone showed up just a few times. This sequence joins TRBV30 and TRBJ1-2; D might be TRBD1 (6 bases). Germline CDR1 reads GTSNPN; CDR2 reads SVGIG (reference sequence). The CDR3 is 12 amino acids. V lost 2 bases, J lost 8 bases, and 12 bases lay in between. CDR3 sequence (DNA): TGTGCCTGGAGTCGGGGGCGGAGAGGCTACACCTTC. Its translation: CAWSRGRRGYTF.

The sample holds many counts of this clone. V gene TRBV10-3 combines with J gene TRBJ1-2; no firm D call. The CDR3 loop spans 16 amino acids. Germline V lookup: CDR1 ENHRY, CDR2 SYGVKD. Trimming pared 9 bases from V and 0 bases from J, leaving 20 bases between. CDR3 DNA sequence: TGTGCCATTACAGAGGGCATAGGAGCGACTAACTATGGCTACACCTTC. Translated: CAITEGIGATNYGYTF.

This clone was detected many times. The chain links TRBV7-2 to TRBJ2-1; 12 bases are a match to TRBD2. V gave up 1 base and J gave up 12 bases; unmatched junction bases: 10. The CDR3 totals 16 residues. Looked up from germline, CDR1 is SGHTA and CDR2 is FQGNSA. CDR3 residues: CASSLDPPTSGRVQFF. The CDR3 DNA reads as TGTGCCAGCAGCTTAGATCCTCCGACTAGCGGGAGAGTGCAGTTCTTC.

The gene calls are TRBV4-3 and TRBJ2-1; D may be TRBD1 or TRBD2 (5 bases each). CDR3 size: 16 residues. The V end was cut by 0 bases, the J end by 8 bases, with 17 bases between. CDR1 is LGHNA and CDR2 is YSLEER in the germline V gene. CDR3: CASSQDLLGLGDEQFF. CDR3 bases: TGCGCCAGCAGCCAAGATCTTCTCGGACTGGGGGATGAGCAGTTCTTC.

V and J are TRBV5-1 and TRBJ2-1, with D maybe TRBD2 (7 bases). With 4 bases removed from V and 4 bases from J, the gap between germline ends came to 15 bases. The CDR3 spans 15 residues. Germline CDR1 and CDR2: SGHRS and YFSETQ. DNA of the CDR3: TGCGCCAGCAGCCTGGGGGGGGCCGGGTACAATGAGCAGTTCTTC. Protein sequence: CASSLGGAGYNEQFF.

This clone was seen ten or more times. DNA for the CDR3: TGTGCCAGCAGCCAAGAGGATGGGTATGGCTACACCTTC. Protein product: CASSQEDGYGYTF. The rearrangement links TRBV7-3 to TRBJ1-2; D not certain. Germline values: CDR1 SGHTA, CDR2 FQGTGA. The CDR3 has 13 amino acids. V lost 5 bases, J lost 5 bases, and 12 bases lay in between.

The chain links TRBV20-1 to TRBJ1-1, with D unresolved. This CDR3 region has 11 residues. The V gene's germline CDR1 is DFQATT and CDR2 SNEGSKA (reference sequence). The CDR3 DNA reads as TGCAGAGGAGGTCCTCACACTGAAGCTTTCTTT. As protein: CRGGPHTEAFF.

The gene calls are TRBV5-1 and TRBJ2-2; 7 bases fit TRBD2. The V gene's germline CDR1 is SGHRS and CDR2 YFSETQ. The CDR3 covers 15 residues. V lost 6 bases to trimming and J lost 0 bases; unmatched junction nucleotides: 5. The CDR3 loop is CASNLGGSNTGELFF. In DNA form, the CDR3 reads TGCGCCAGCAACCTCGGGGGGTCGAACACCGGGGAGCTGTTTTTT.

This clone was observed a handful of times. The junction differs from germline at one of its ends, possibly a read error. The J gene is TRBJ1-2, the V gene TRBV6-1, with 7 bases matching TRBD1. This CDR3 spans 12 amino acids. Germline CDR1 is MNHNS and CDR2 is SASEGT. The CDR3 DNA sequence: TGTGCCAGCAGTAAGGACAGGTCCCCAGTCTCCTTC. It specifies CASSKDRSPVSF.

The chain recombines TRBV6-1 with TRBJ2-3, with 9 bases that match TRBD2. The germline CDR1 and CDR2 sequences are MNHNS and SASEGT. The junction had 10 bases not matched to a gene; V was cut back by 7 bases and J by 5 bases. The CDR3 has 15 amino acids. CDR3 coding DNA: TGTGCCAGCAAAAGGGGCGGGGGGGCAGGAGATACGCAGTATTTT. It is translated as CASKRGGGAGDTQYF.

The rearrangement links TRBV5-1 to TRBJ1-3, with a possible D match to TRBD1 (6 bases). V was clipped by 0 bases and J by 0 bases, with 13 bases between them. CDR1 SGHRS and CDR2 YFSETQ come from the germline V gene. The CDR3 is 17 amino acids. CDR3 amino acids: CASSLDGRGGSGNTIYF. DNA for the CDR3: TGCGCCAGCAGCTTGGATGGCAGGGGAGGCTCTGGAAACACCATATATTTT.

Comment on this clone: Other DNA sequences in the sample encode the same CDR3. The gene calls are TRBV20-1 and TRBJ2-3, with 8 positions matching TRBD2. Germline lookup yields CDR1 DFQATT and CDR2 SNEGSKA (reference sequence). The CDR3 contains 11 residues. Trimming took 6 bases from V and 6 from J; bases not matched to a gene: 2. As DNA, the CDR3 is TGCAGTGCCCGGGGGGGGGATACGCAGTATTTT. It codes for CSARGGDTQYF.